This T cell receptor beta chain was profiled in a study of T cell repertoires in cytomegalovirus infection. Study-wide points: What dominated the ex vivo response were HLA-C-restricted CMV-specific TCR beta clonotypes.

The CDR3 is 11 amino acids. V was cut by 4 bases and J by 7 bases, with 5 bases left in between. CDR1 and CDR2 from the germline V gene are MNHEY and SMNVEV (reference sequence). Comment on this clonotype: Its antigen remains unknown.

TCRdb redid the calling of the reads with MiXCR, one entry per CDR3 protein. This sample has roughly 100,000 distinct CDR3 sequences; approximately 15% occur once, and the top ten carry about 7.3%. This receptor was identified in a human donor in good health (CMV status not recorded). Some clones in this sample may be carry-over from other donors' samples. The sequenced material came from PBMCs. The chain employs TRBV27 and TRBJ2-1; D may be TRBD1 or TRBD2 (5 bases each). This chain's CDR3 is CASSWGNEQFF. The CDR3 DNA reads TGTGCCAGCAGTTGGGGGAATGAGCAGTTCTTC.